This passage covers 31 T cell receptor beta chains from one sample sequenced in a study of OX40 agonist ivuxolimab in advanced cancers. TCRdb's table, derived via immunoSEQ multiplex PCR, lists solely in-frame clones and lacks some. The table has 44,000 or so clones, around 79% seen once; the top ten hold approximately 2%. Sequenced here: CD4+ or CD8+ T cells sorted from blood, sampled in a trial of the OX40 agonist ivuxolimab. All receptors come from an adult with an advanced solid tumor such as melanoma, head and neck, liver or kidney cancer.

This chain connects TRBV19 to TRBJ1-5; D is uncertain. This CDR3 has 15 amino acids. Germline V lookup: CDR1 LNHDA, CDR2 SQIVND (reference sequence). The V end lost 3 bases, the J end lost 5 bases, and 14 bases lay between the germline ends. The CDR3 sequence: CASSIMSKADQPQHF. CDR3 sequence (DNA): TGTGCCAGTAGTATTATGTCGAAGGCGGATCAGCCCCAGCATTTT.

The V call is TRBV9, the J call TRBJ1-3; possibly TRBD1 for D (5 bases). Trimming took 6 bases from V and 2 from J, leaving 12 bases between them. This CDR3 is 14 amino acids long. Germline assignment: CDR1 SGDLS and CDR2 YYNGEE. CDR3 in amino acids: CASMRGTAGNTIYF. CDR3 DNA: TGTGCCAGCATGCGGGGGACCGCTGGAAACACCATATATTTT. The complete variable domain, with remaining parts taken from reference TRBV9 and TRBJ1-3, reads DSGVTQTPKHLITATGQRVTLRCSPRSGDLSVYWYQQSLDQGLQFLIQYYNGEERAKGNILERFSAQQFPDLHSELNLSSLELGDSALYFCASMRGTAGNTIYFGEGSWLTVV.

This clone was counted a few times. The rearrangement links TRBV28 to TRBJ2-7; D is undetermined. The CDR3 is 11 amino acids. Germline-derived CDR1 and CDR2 are MDHEN and SYDVKM. Deletions cut 1 base from V and 3 bases from J, with 1 base between. The CDR3 sequence: CASSLYYEQYF. Here the CDR3 DNA reads TGTGCCAGCAGTTTATACTACGAGCAGTACTTC.

The chain employs TRBV2 and TRBJ2-7; no reliable D call. The germline V gene has CDR1 SNHLY and CDR2 FYNNEI. Trimming took off 7 bases at V and 2 bases at J, with 9 bases between the two ends. The CDR3 sequence is 12 residues long. The CDR3 coding sequence is TGTGCCAGCACCCGTCACACCTACGAGCAGTACTTC. It is translated as CASTRHTYEQYF.

The chain combines TRBV5-4 with TRBJ1-2, with 8 nucleotides matching TRBD1. CDR3 length equals 16 residues. J was trimmed by 0 bases and V by 3 bases; bases with no gene match: 7. Germline CDR1 is SGHNT and CDR2 is YYREEE (reference sequence). The CDR3 DNA reads as TGTGCCAGCAGCTCGGGACAGGCGATCTCTAACTATGGCTACACCTTC. Translated: CASSSGQAISNYGYTF.

The chain uses TRBV4-1 and TRBJ2-3, with 8 positions matching TRBD2. Per the germline V gene, CDR1 is MGHRA and CDR2 is YSYEKL. The CDR3 length is 19 residues. With V trimmed by 8 bases and J by 3 bases, 22 bases remained unmatched. The CDR3 sequence is CASRRTGGRQGVATDTQYF. DNA for the CDR3: TGCGCCAGCCGGAGGACTGGCGGGAGGCAGGGCGTGGCAACAGATACGCAGTATTTT.

The V and J genes are TRBV21-1 and TRBJ2-3; the listed D gene, TRBD2, was not tested against the DNA. TRBV21-1 is a pseudogene. This CDR3 comprises 18 residues. The CDR3 DNA is TGTGCCAGCACCGGACAGGTGACTAGCGGGCCTAGCACAGATACGCAGTATTTT. It encodes CASTGQVTSGPSTDTQYF.

The J gene is TRBJ1-1, the V gene TRBV6-5; 7 bases match TRBD1. V dropped 4 bases and J dropped 7; count of bases not matched to a gene: 9. The CDR3 loop spans 14 amino acids. The V gene's germline CDR1 is MNHEY and CDR2 SVGAGI. The CDR3 loop is CASSSLTGKGEAFF. The CDR3 coding sequence is TGTGCCAGCAGTTCCCTGACAGGGAAGGGTGAAGCTTTCTTT.

The rearrangement links TRBV21-1 to TRBJ1-1; the D segment call TRBD1 is taken from the table without a DNA check. TRBV21-1 constitutes a pseudogene. This CDR3 region has 15 residues. The CDR3 is CASSPRTGKNTEAFF. CDR3 coding DNA: TGTGCCAGCAGCCCGCGGACAGGGAAGAACACTGAAGCTTTCTTT.

This rearrangement joins TRBV7-9 to TRBJ2-2; no clear D gene. This CDR3 has 12 residues. Germline V lookup: CDR1 SEHNR, CDR2 FQNEAQ (reference sequence). The V end lost 5 bases, the J end lost 6 bases, and 7 bases lay between the germline ends. CDR3 loop: CASSRPPGELFF. The CDR3 nucleotides are TGTGCCAGCAGCAGGCCCCCCGGGGAGCTGTTTTTT. Based on the CDR3 plus reference TRBV7-9 and TRBJ2-2, the full variable domain is DTGVSQNPRHKITKRGQNVTFRCDPISEHNRLYWYRQTLGQGPEFLTYFQNEAQLEKSRLLSDRFSAERPKGSFSTLEIQRTEQGDSAMYLCASSRPPGELFFGEGSRLTVL.

The chain couples TRBV30 to TRBJ2-7; no clear D. V was trimmed by 4 bases and J by 6 bases, leaving 13 bases between them. The CDR3 runs 12 residues. Germline V gene sequence: CDR1 GTSNPN, CDR2 SVGIG (reference sequence). CDR3 sequence reads: CAWISQLSEQYF. CDR3 coding DNA: TGTGCCTGGATCTCACAGCTGAGCGAGCAGTACTTC.

The chain has TRBV10-2 and TRBJ2-3; D not resolved. The germline CDR1 and CDR2 sequences are WSHSY and SAAADI. V shed 3 bases and J shed 7 bases, with 8 bases lying between them. The CDR3 consists of 12 residues. CDR3 in amino acids: CASSEGSNTQYF. CDR3 nucleotide sequence: TGCGCCAGCAGTGAAGGGTCAAATACGCAGTATTTT.

The V call is TRBV25-1, the J call TRBJ1-3, with D perhaps TRBD1 (5 bases). CDR1 MGHDK and CDR2 SYGVNS come from the germline V gene. The CDR3 consists of 13 residues. This CDR3 reads CAATGGVGNTIYF. The CDR3 nucleotides read TGTGCGGCAACTGGGGGGGTAGGAAACACCATATATTTT.

The CDR3 protein is CASSRNRENQPQHF. In DNA, the CDR3 is TGTGCCAGCAGCAGAAACAGGGAAAATCAGCCCCAGCATTTT. This chain connects TRBV21-1 to TRBJ1-5; the table assigns TRBD1, which was not confirmed against the DNA. TRBV21-1 is a pseudogene locus. The length of the CDR3 is 14 residues.

The chain recombines TRBV2 with TRBJ1-1, with 7 bases lining up with TRBD1. CDR3 length: 13 residues. Looked up from germline, CDR1 is SNHLY and CDR2 is FYNNEI. Unmatched junction bases numbered 5, after V lost 6 bases and J lost 4 bases. The CDR3 sequence: CASRGTVPTEAFF. The CDR3 coding sequence is TGTGCCAGCAGGGGGACAGTTCCCACTGAAGCTTTCTTT.

The chain couples TRBV6-4 to TRBJ2-1, with D possibly TRBD2 on 6 matching bases. Trimming took off 8 bases at V and 1 base at J, with 15 bases between the two ends. The germline CDR1 and CDR2 sequences are MRHNA and SNTAGT. The CDR3 is 15 residues long. CDR3 sequence (DNA): TGTGCCAGCGCCCTTTGGAGCGGGTCCTACAATGAGCAGTTCTTC. This codes for CASALWSGSYNEQFF.

J is TRBJ2-4 and V is TRBV7-2, with a tentative D call TRBD2 (6 bases). Germline V CDR1 and CDR2: SGHTA, FQGNSA. Trimming stripped 4 bases from V and 6 bases from J, with 16 bases between. There are 15 residues in the CDR3. DNA for the CDR3: TGTGCCAGCAGCTCTTTTGGCGGGCGGGGAAACATTCAGTACTTC. Translation: CASSSFGGRGNIQYF.

This sequence joins TRBV7-2 and TRBJ2-2, with D uncertain. Trimming pared 5 bases from V and 4 bases from J, leaving 8 bases between. The CDR3 spans 13 residues. Germline CDR1 is SGHTA and CDR2 is FQGNSA. The CDR3 is CASSPVFTGELFF. CDR3 bases: TGTGCCAGCAGCCCAGTGTTCACCGGGGAGCTGTTTTTT. Variable domain in full (rest from reference TRBV7-2 and TRBJ2-2): GAGVSQSPSNKVTEKGKDVELRCDPISGHTALYWYRQSLGQGLEFLIYFQGNSAPDKSGLPSDRFSAERTGGSVSTLTIQRTQQEDSAVYLCASSPVFTGELFFGEGSRLTVL.

In DNA form, the CDR3 reads TGTGCCAGCAGCCCCCAGGGTCCCTCGGGCGAGCAGTACTTC. As protein: CASSPQGPSGEQYF. The V gene is TRBV9, the J gene TRBJ2-7; tentative D call: TRBD1 (5 bases). The CDR3 consists of 14 residues. CDR1 is SGDLS and CDR2 is YYNGEE in the germline V gene. V was pared by 4 bases and J by 6 bases, with 17 bases between.

DNA of the CDR3: TGTGCCAGCAGCCCGACCCTTTCGACCCTTACCTACGAGCAGTACTTC. Encoded protein: CASSPTLSTLTYEQYF. The chain employs TRBV7-9 and TRBJ2-7, with D hard to call. CDR1 and CDR2 (germline): SEHNR, FQNEAQ (reference sequence). With 5 bases removed from V and 2 bases from J, the gap between germline ends came to 19 bases. CDR3 length: 16 residues.

The gene calls are TRBV29-1 and TRBJ1-2; no clear D gene. The CDR3 totals 13 residues. Between the trimmed V and J ends, which lost 8 bases and 4 bases, there was a span of 17 bases. The V gene's germline CDR1 is SQVTM and CDR2 ANQGSEA. The CDR3 DNA reads TGCAGCACTACCCTTAGGGCGGGCTATGGCTACACCTTC. This sequence encodes CSTTLRAGYGYTF.

The V call is TRBV5-8, the J call TRBJ2-7, with 8 bases that match TRBD1. The junction had 11 bases not matched to a gene; V was cut back by 0 bases and J by 3 bases. Germline V CDR1 and CDR2: SGHTS, YDEGEE. The CDR3 is 17 amino acids. CDR3 loop: CASSLEVQGAYSYEQYF. The CDR3 DNA reads as TGTGCCAGCAGCTTGGAGGTCCAGGGGGCCTATAGCTACGAGCAGTACTTC.

J is TRBJ2-1 and V is TRBV11-2; D uncertain. The germline V gene encodes CDR1 SGHAT and CDR2 FQNNGV. The CDR3 runs to 15 residues. Trimming cost V 4 bases and J 2 bases, with 12 bases left between them. The CDR3 bases are TGTGCCAGCAGCTCAACAGTGAAAACCTACAATGAGCAGTTCTTC. Translated, it gives CASSSTVKTYNEQFF.

This clone was seen a single time. The J gene is TRBJ1-4, the V gene TRBV30; 12 bases map to TRBD1. Unmatched junction bases numbered 9, after V lost 7 bases and J lost 0 bases. Germline V CDR1 and CDR2: GTSNPN, SVGIG (reference sequence). The CDR3 runs 17 residues. The CDR3 here is CASQGQGATATNEKLFF. The CDR3 bases are TGTGCCTCGCAGGGACAGGGGGCAACCGCAACTAATGAAAAACTGTTTTTT. Filled out from reference TRBV30 and TRBJ1-4, the complete variable domain reads SQTIHQWPATLVQPVGSPLSLECTVEGTSNPNLYWYRQAAGRGLQLLFYSVGIGQISSEVPQNLSASRPQDRQFILSSKKLLLSDSGFYLCASQGQGATATNEKLFFGSGTQLSVL.

Here the CDR3 reads CASGPSGDGYYGYTF. The CDR3 DNA reads TGTGCCAGCGGCCCTTCAGGGGACGGGTACTATGGCTACACCTTC. The chain recombines TRBV7-9 with TRBJ1-2, with D possibly matching TRBD1 (6 bases). V lost 8 bases and J 3 bases, leaving 19 bases between the germline ends. CDR1 is SEHNR and CDR2 is FQNEAQ in the germline V gene (reference sequence). The CDR3 covers 15 residues.

The chain employs TRBV19 and TRBJ1-4; D not resolved. Trimming took off 11 bases at V and 0 bases at J, with 10 bases between the two ends. CDR3 length: 13 amino acids. CDR1 and CDR2 from the germline V gene are LNHDA and SQIVND (reference sequence). CDR3: CASLASTNEKLFF. CDR3 DNA sequence: TGTGCCTCCCTAGCTTCAACTAATGAAAAACTGTTTTTT.

The rearrangement uses TRBV6-5 and TRBJ2-1; 7 bases line up with TRBD2. Germline V gives CDR1 MNHEY, CDR2 SVGAGI. V lost 4 bases and J lost 10; bases outside the gene matches: 7. The CDR3 totals 13 residues. CDR3 nucleotides: TGTGCCAGCAGTTGGGGGGGTTCGAAAGAGCAGTTCTTC. Amino acids: CASSWGGSKEQFF.

The CDR3 spells CASSTGPNTGELFF. The CDR3 DNA reads as TGTGCCAGCAGCACGGGACCAAACACCGGGGAGCTGTTTTTT. The gene calls are TRBV9 and TRBJ2-2, with D perhaps TRBD1 or TRBD2 (5 bases each). Trimming left V 4 bases short and J 2 bases short, with 9 bases between. The CDR3 is 14 amino acids. Germline assignment: CDR1 SGDLS and CDR2 YYNGEE.

The chain recombines TRBV12-5 with TRBJ2-1; D is perhaps TRBD2 (6 bases). The CDR3 spans 14 residues. With 6 bases removed from V and 7 bases from J, the gap between germline ends came to 16 bases. Germline V gene lookup returns CDR1 LGHNT and CDR2 FRNRAP. CDR3 sequence reads: CASGPLEGRNEQFF. The DNA for the CDR3 is TGTGCTAGTGGCCCCTTAGAGGGGAGGAATGAGCAGTTCTTC. Looking up the rest from reference TRBV12-5 and TRBJ2-1 gives the full variable domain: DARVTQTPRHKVTEMGQEVTMRCQPILGHNTVFWYRQTMMQGLELLAYFRNRAPLDDSGMPKDRFSAEMPDATLATLKIQPSEPRDSAVYFCASGPLEGRNEQFFGPGTRLTVL.

This chain connects TRBV19 to TRBJ2-7, with D unclear. The germline V and J ends were trimmed by 5 bases and 7 bases, with 15 bases remaining between them. The CDR3 is 13 residues long. The germline V gene encodes CDR1 LNHDA and CDR2 SQIVND (reference sequence). CDR3 loop: CASSGCMVCEQYF. Written as DNA, the CDR3 is TGTGCCAGTAGTGGCTGTATGGTGTGTGAGCAGTACTTC. The full variable domain, with the rest looked up from reference TRBV19 and TRBJ2-7, is DGGITQSPKYLFRKEGQNVTLSCEQNLNHDAMYWYRQDPGQGLRLIYYSQIVNDFQKGDIAEGYSVSREKKESFPLTVTSAQKNPTAFYLCASSGCMVCEQYFGPGTRLTVT.

The chain links TRBV11-3 to TRBJ1-1; D is ambiguous. In germline, CDR1 is SGHNT, CDR2 YENEEA. The CDR3 contains 14 residues. Deletions cut 4 bases from V and 0 bases from J, with 9 bases between. Written as DNA, the CDR3 is TGTGCCAGCAGCTCGACACTCATGAACACTGAAGCTTTCTTT. It translates to CASSSTLMNTEAFF.